Listed below are T cell receptor beta chains from one sample, sequenced in a study of T cells of healthy individuals. MiXCR, applied by TCRdb to the 5' RACE reads, yields one record per CDR3 protein. The table records 60,000 to 75,000 distinct CDR3 sequences, around 15% of them present only once. The receptors here all came from a human donor in good health. The CDR3 runs from the conserved cysteine through the conserved F or W. D genes are given only for firm matches. Not every row has a clone size; where given, it reads once, few, many or a size class.

>many|TRBJ2-1|TRBV3-1|TRBD1
TGTGCCAGCAGCAGCCGGGACAGGGGGCCGAATGAGCAGTTCTTC
CASSSRDRGPNEQFF
>NA|TRBJ2-1|TRBV20-1|NA
TGCAGTGCTAGAGGACGGGGCCAGAGCTCCTACAATGAGCAGTTCTTC
CSARGRGQSSYNEQFF
>few|TRBJ2-3|TRBV2|NA
TGTGCCAGCAGGGCCCGATGGAAGAGCACAGATACGCAGTATTTT
CASRARWKSTDTQYF
>many|TRBJ2-2|TRBV28|TRBD1
TGTGCCAGCATTCTCAGGGGGCGGTCCGGGGAGCTGTTTTTT
CASILRGRSGELFF
>many|TRBJ2-2|TRBV24-1|NA
TGTGCCACCAGTGCCCAGGGTAGGACCACCGGGGAGCTGTTTTTT
CATSAQGRTTGELFF
>NA|TRBJ2-5|TRBV5-1|TRBD2
TGCGCCAGCAGCAAGACTAGCGGGAGTGGGGAGACCCAGTACTTC
CASSKTSGSGETQYF
>NA|TRBJ1-1|TRBV5-1|TRBD1
TGCGCCAGCAGCTCCTTGACAGGGATTGACACTGAAGCTTTCTTT
CASSSLTGIDTEAFF
>many|TRBJ2-7|TRBV5-6|TRBD1
TGTGCCAGCAGCACTGGACAGGGCGAGCAGTACTTC
CASSTGQGEQYF
>many|TRBJ2-7|TRBV7-9|NA
TGTGCCAGCAGTCGGGCCGGGGTCTCCTACGAGCAGTACTTC
CASSRAGVSYEQYF
>many|TRBJ2-1|TRBV2|TRBD2
TGTGCCAATAGAAAGAGCGGGGGGGGCCTACCCCACAATGAGCAGTTCTTC
CANRKSGGGLPHNEQFF
>many|TRBJ1-4|TRBV10-3|NA
TGTGCCATCAGGGGGACGGGAAATGAAAAACTGTTTTTT
CAIRGTGNEKLFF
>NA|TRBJ1-6|TRBV10-3|NA
TGTGCCATACGGGACGACTATAATTCACCCCTCCACTTT
CAIRDDYNSPLHF
>many|TRBJ1-2|TRBV28|NA
TGTGCCAGCAGTTCCAGGCCGGGAACGAACTATGGCTACACCTTC
CASSSRPGTNYGYTF
>NA|TRBJ2-5|TRBV27|NA
TGTGCCAGCAGTTTGATAGGGGGAAGGGAGACCCAGTACTTC
CASSLIGGRETQYF
>NA|TRBJ2-2|TRBV10-3|NA
TGTGCCGCCTGCTCAGGGGCGAGGACCGGGGAGCTGTTTTTT
CAACSGARTGELFF
>many|TRBJ2-5|TRBV10-3|NA
TGTGCCATCAGTGAGACCCAAGAGACCCAGTACTTC
CAISETQETQYF
>many|TRBJ1-1|TRBV10-3|TRBD1
TGTGCCATCAGACAGGGGGCCCGCGCTGAAGCTTTCTTT
CAIRQGARAEAFF
>many|TRBJ1-6|TRBV20-1|NA
TGCAGTGCTAGAGGGAGCAGCATCAATTCACCCCTCCACTTT
CSARGSSINSPLHF
>many|TRBJ2-1|TRBV4-1|NA
TGCGCCAGCAGCTTGGACAGAGTCTCCTACAATGAGCAGTTCTTC
CASSLDRVSYNEQFF
>medium-sized|TRBJ2-7|TRBV6-5|TRBD1
TGTGCCAGCAGTCCAATCCAGGGGGCGAGAGAGCAGTACTTC
CASSPIQGAREQYF
>many|TRBJ2-3|TRBV20-1|NA
TGCAGTGCTTCGGTGGTGGCCCAGGCAACAGATACGCAGTATTTT
CSASVVAQATDTQYF
>NA|TRBJ1-1|TRBV9|NA
TGTGCCAGCAGCGTAGCCGGGACGATGAACACTGAAGCTTTCTTT
CASSVAGTMNTEAFF